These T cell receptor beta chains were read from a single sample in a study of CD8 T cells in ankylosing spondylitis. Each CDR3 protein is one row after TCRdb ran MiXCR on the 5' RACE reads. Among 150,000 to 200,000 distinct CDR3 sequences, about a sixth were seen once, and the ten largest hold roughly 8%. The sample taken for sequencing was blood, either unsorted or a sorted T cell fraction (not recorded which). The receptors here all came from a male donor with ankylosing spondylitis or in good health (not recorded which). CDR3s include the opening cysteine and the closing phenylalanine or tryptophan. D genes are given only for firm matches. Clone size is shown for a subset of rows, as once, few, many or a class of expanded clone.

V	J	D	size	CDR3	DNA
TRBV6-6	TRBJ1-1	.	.	CASSYSGQEAFF	TGTGCCAGCAGTTACTCAGGACAAGAGGCTTTCTTT
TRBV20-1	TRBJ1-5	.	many	CSANPGRGNQPQHF	TGCAGTGCTAACCCCGGGAGGGGCAATCAGCCCCAGCATTTT
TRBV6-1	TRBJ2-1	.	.	CASSLGEQSEQFF	TGTGCCAGCAGTTTAGGGGAGCAGAGTGAGCAGTTCTTC
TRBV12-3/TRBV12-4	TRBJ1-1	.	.	CASSSRVNTEAFF	TGTGCCAGCAGTTCCAGAGTGAACACTGAAGCTTTCTTT
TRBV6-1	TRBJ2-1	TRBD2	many	CASTTLAGAYNEQFF	TGTGCCAGCACAACCTTAGCGGGAGCTTACAATGAGCAGTTCTTC
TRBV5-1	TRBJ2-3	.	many	CASSLTGPSGDTQYF	TGCGCCAGCAGCTTGACAGGCCCCTCGGGAGATACGCAGTATTTT
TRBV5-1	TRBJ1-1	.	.	CASSLRARQRPAEAFF	TGCGCCAGCAGCTTGAGGGCTAGACAGAGACCCGCTGAAGCTTTCTTT
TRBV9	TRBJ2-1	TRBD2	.	CASTLGLAGDWNEQFF	TGTGCCAGCACCTTAGGGCTAGCGGGAGATTGGAATGAGCAGTTCTTC
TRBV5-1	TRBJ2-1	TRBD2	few	CASSLTSGRVEQFF	TGCGCCAGCAGCTTAACTAGCGGGAGGGTTGAGCAGTTCTTC
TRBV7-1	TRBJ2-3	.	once	CASSSPDLHTQYF	TGTGCCAGCAGCTCCCCAGACCTTCATACGCAGTATTTT
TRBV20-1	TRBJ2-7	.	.	CSAVVWSSYEQYF	TGCAGTGCGGTGGTTTGGAGCTCCTACGAGCAGTACTTC
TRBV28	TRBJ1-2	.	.	CASSLLARGYGYTF	TGTGCCAGCAGTTTATTGGCCAGGGGTTATGGCTACACCTTC
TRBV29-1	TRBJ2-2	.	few	CSVEERGAGTGELFF	TGCAGCGTTGAAGAGAGAGGGGCGGGGACCGGGGAGCTGTTTTTT
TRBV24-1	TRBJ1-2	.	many	CATSDGQYGYTF	TGTGCCACCAGTGATGGACAGTATGGCTACACCTTC
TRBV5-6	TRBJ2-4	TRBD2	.	CASAAGRQGIQYF	TGTGCCAGCGCAGCGGGACGTCAAGGCATTCAGTACTTC
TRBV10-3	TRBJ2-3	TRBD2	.	CAISALAGSTDTQYF	TGTGCCATCAGTGCTCTAGCGGGCAGCACAGATACGCAGTATTTT
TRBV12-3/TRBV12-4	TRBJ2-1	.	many	CASSPPGSSRFF	TGTGCCAGCAGCCCTCCCGGGTCGTCGAGGTTCTTC
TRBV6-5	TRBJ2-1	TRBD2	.	CASRPGLAGSEQFF	TGTGCCAGCAGGCCGGGACTAGCGGGAAGTGAGCAGTTCTTC
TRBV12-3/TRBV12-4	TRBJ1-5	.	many	CASRTGPHQPQHF	TGTGCCAGCAGAACCGGGCCCCATCAGCCCCAGCATTTT
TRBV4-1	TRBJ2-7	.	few	CASSSPSGGRTYEQYF	TGCGCCAGCAGCTCCCCGAGCGGCGGAAGAACCTACGAGCAGTACTTC
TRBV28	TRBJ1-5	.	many	CASSQIRRGPQHF	TGTGCCAGCAGTCAAATCCGACGAGGACCCCAGCATTTT
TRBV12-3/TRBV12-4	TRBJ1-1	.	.	CASSQMGLEAFF	TGTGCCAGCAGCCAGATGGGGCTAGAAGCTTTCTTT
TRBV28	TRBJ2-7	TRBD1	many	CASSGTGYPEQYF	TGTGCCAGCAGTGGGACAGGGTATCCCGAGCAGTACTTC
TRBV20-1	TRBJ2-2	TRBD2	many	CSARDLAGVDGGELFF	TGCAGTGCTAGAGATTTAGCGGGAGTGGACGGCGGGGAGCTGTTTTTT
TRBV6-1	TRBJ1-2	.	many	CASSETKSYGYTF	TGTGCCAGCAGTGAAACAAAGAGCTATGGCTACACCTTC
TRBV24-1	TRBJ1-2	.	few	CATSDFGHGYTF	TGTGCCACCAGTGATTTCGGACATGGCTACACCTTC
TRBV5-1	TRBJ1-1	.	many	CASSTGQGGTEAFF	TGCGCCAGCAGCACCGGGCAGGGTGGGACTGAAGCTTTCTTT
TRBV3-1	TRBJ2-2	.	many	CASSQGRAGELFF	TGTGCCAGCAGCCAAGGCAGGGCCGGGGAGCTGTTTTTT
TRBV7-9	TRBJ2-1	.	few	CASSPDIDEQFF	TGTGCCAGCAGCCCAGACATAGATGAGCAGTTCTTC
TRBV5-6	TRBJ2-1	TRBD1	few	CASIGRTGGFEQFF	TGTGCCAGCATCGGCAGGACAGGGGGCTTTGAGCAGTTCTTC
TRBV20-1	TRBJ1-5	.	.	CSASSGRINQPQHF	TGCAGTGCTAGCTCCGGACGGATCAATCAGCCCCAGCATTTT
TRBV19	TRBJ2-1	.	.	CASSIEGGRGARRDEQFF	TGTGCCAGTAGTATAGAAGGTGGCAGGGGAGCCCGCAGGGATGAGCAGTTCTTC
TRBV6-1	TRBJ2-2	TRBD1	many	CASRLGQGVGELFF	TGTGCCAGCAGACTGGGACAGGGGGTCGGGGAGCTGTTTTTT
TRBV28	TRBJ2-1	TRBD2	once	CASTPRGTSEYNEQFF	TGTGCCAGCACCCCTAGGGGGACTAGCGAATACAATGAGCAGTTCTTC
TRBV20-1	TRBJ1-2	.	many	CSARRSNYGYTF	TGCAGTGCTAGGCGCTCAAACTATGGCTACACCTTC
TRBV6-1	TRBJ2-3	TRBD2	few	CASSTGLAGGTQYF	TGTGCCAGCAGTACCGGATTAGCGGGAGGTACGCAGTATTTT
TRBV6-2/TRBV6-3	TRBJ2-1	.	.	CASSFLELNEQFF	TGTGCCAGCAGTTTCCTAGAACTCAATGAGCAGTTCTTC
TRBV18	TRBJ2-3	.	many	CASSPDITDTQYF	TGTGCCAGCTCACCGGACATCACAGATACGCAGTATTTT
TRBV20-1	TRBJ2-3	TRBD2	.	CSPTSAGVTDTQYF	TGCAGTCCTACTTCAGCGGGAGTCACAGATACGCAGTATTTT
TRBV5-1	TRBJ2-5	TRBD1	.	CASSLGDRTAETQYF	TGCGCCAGCAGCTTGGGGGACAGAACAGCAGAGACCCAGTACTTC
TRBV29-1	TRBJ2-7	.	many	CSVVGNSYEQYF	TGCAGCGTTGTCGGCAACTCCTACGAGCAGTACTTC
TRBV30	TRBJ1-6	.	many	CAWSVQSPLHF	TGTGCCTGGAGTGTACAGTCACCCCTCCACTTT
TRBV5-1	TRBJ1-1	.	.	CASSPRANTEAFF	TGCGCCAGCAGCCCCAGGGCGAACACTGAAGCTTTCTTT
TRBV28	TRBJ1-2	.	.	CASSSSIRDGYTF	TGTGCCAGCAGCTCCTCGATCCGGGATGGCTACACCTTC
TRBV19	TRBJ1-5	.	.	CARPSQPQHF	TGTGCCAGGCCTTCGCAGCCCCAGCATTTT